A selection of T cell receptor beta chains follows, all from one sample in a study of cytomegalovirus exposure and HLA in healthy donors. Clones were sequenced by immunoSEQ multiplex PCR, and TCRdb holds only the in-frame ones, with some missing. The profile shows approximately 100,000 clones, around 73% of them singletons. The sequencing input was PBMCs. All receptors derive from a man aged 35-49 years in good health and CMV-seronegative. CDR3s include the opening cysteine and the closing phenylalanine or tryptophan. Fields, in order: V gene, J gene, clone size, D gene, CDR3 DNA, CDR3 protein. D genes are given only for firm matches. Clone size is shown for a subset of rows, as once, few, many or a class of expanded clone.

TRBV19	TRBJ2-2	once	TRBD1	TGTGCCAGTAGCTTACTTGACAGGGCGAGCGGGGAGCTGTTTTTT	CASSLLDRASGELFF
TRBV6-5	TRBJ1-5	NA	NA	TGTGCCAGCAGTTACGCAGGTCCTAATCAGCCCCAGCATTTT	CASSYAGPNQPQHF
TRBV4-1	TRBJ2-1	NA	NA	TGCGCCAGCAGCCAAGATGGGGGCTATGTTTCCCATGAGCAGTTCTTC	CASSQDGGYVSHEQFF
TRBV7-9	TRBJ1-5	once	NA	TGTGCCAGCAGCTTAGACAGCTCTAATCAGCCCCAGCATTTT	CASSLDSSNQPQHF
TRBV6-1	TRBJ2-7	NA	TRBD1	TGTGCCAGCAGTGAGAGGGTCGCAGGGGGCGTCGACGAGCAGTACTTC	CASSERVAGGVDEQYF
TRBV19	TRBJ1-1	NA	TRBD1	TGTGCCAGCAGTATCGGACAGGGGGGTGAAGCTTTCTTT	CASSIGQGGEAFF
TRBV28	TRBJ1-6	few	TRBD1	TGTGCCAGCAGTCTGCCCTTGACAGGGGGCGATTCACCCCTCCACTTT	CASSLPLTGGDSPLHF
TRBV11-1	TRBJ1-5	few	TRBD1	TGTGCCAGCAGTCCTACCGACAGGGGAGCTCGCAATCAGCCCCAGCATTTT	CASSPTDRGARNQPQHF
TRBV28	TRBJ2-7	NA	TRBD2	TGTGCCAGCAGTTTTGGACTAGCGGGGGGGAACTACGAGCAGTACTTC	CASSFGLAGGNYEQYF
TRBV27	TRBJ1-1	NA	TRBD1	TGTGCCAGCAGAACATTGGACAGGGAGAACACTGAAGCTTTCTTT	CASRTLDRENTEAFF
TRBV7-9	TRBJ2-6	NA	TRBD1	TGTGCCAGCAGTCGACAGGGGTCCGGGGCCAACGTCCTGACTTTC	CASSRQGSGANVLTF
TRBV6-1	TRBJ2-7	NA	NA	TGTGCCAGCAGTAGAGAACCCTACGAGCAGTACTTC	CASSREPYEQYF
TRBV6-1	TRBJ1-2	NA	TRBD1	TGTGCCAGCAGTCCTACGGACAGGCTGAACTATGGCTACACCTTC	CASSPTDRLNYGYTF
TRBV27	TRBJ2-7	NA	TRBD2	TGTGCCAGCAGTTATAGCGGGGGAGCCTACGAGCAGTACTTC	CASSYSGGAYEQYF